This record concerns one TCR beta chain sequence. Which cohort a participant joined came from the clinical history participants gave. V shed 6 bases and J shed 4 bases, with 16 bases lying between them. The CDR3 totals 16 residues. CDR1 is MGHRA, CDR2 YSYEKL, per germline. The source of the sample is a study of blood T cell repertoires in COVID-19. Study as a whole: The United States, Italy and Spain provided the acute and convalescent COVID-19 samples.

Original processing notes: Nucleated cell counts were estimated from reference gene primer amplification. Profiling relied on immunoSEQ multiplex PCR, and the TCRdb table lists in-frame clones only, not all of them. Clone size and the V and J calls come from that table; the DNA yielded D and trimming. This table holds 400,000 or so clones, approximately 92% found once. This TCR was recovered from a man aged 25 to 40 who had recovered from COVID-19. The chain combines TRBV4-1 with TRBJ1-6; D ambiguous. Sample: PBMCs or T cells enriched from blood (not recorded which). The DNA for the CDR3 is TGCGCCAGCAGACCGTCCCGAGGATCGTATAATTCACCCCTCCACTTT. Translation gives CASRPSRGSYNSPLHF.